Reported below is one T cell receptor (beta chain). Its target is unknown. A much bigger clone sits one base away, suggesting this may be a read error. The source of the sample is a study of cytomegalovirus exposure and HLA in healthy donors. Regarding the study as a whole: In an earlier analysis, most TCR beta V segments were productive about 87% or about 30% of the time. It was only CMV serostatus that was available as immune exposure information.

The CDR3 spans 13 residues. The germline CDR1 and CDR2 sequences are LGHNA and YNFKEQ. Trimming left V 5 bases short and J 5 bases short, with 9 bases between. PCR primers comprised 60 Vbeta and 13 Jbeta primers. Sequenced by immunoSEQ multiplex PCR; TCRdb stores in-frame clones only, minus some. The table lists roughly 120,000 clones, 70% to 90% of them singletons. This TCR derives from a man between 40 and 49 years old in good health and CMV-seronegative. The sequenced sample was PBMCs. This rearrangement joins TRBV4-2 to TRBJ2-2; perhaps TRBD1 as D (6 bases). The CDR3 DNA reads as TGTGCCAGCAGCGACAGGTTGACCGGGGAGCTGTTTTTT. It codes for CASSDRLTGELFF.